This T cell receptor (beta chain) was recovered during a study of T cells in Graves' hyperthyroidism and ophthalmopathy. General study points: Most thyroid clonotypes with frequency above 0.001 were detected in blood.

Amplified TCR beta CDR3 regions came from RNA transcripts. In the first-round RT-PCR of the TCR CDR3, the HTBI primer set was used. MiXCR, run by TCRdb on the multiplex PCR reads, gives a single entry per CDR3 protein. The data show hundreds of thousands of distinct CDR3 sequences, around 21% seen once. Diagnosing involved the use of clinical symptoms, serum thyroxine and TRAb, thyroid ultrasound and orbital computed tomography. PBMCs were sourced from 9 to 10 ml fresh peripheral blood. The CDR3 length is 15 residues. The ends were cut back, 2 bases at V and 5 bases at J, with 12 bases in the middle. Germline values: CDR1 MNHEY, CDR2 SVGEGT. This clonotype occurred a few times. The antigen remains unidentified.

V usage is TRBV6-2 or TRBV6-3 and J usage is TRBJ2-2; D is possibly TRBD2 (6 bases). Input material: blood. This sequence was found in a young man with Graves' ophthalmopathy. CDR3: CASSYGSAGTGELFF. The CDR3 DNA follows: TGTGCCAGCAGTTACGGTAGCGCGGGAACCGGGGAGCTGTTTTTT.